Sequencing of this T cell receptor (beta chain) was carried out in a study of CXCR3-negative and CXCR3-positive naive CD8 T cells. The CDR3 covers 14 residues. Germline CDR1 reads SQVTM; CDR2 reads ANQGSEA. Libraries were UMI-labeled 5' RACE TRB cDNA. Reanalyzing the 5' RACE reads, TCRdb keeps one entry per CDR3 protein, without DNA. The table counts tens of thousands of distinct CDR3 sequences; approximately 16% lies in the top ten. The chain is built from TRBV29-1 and TRBJ2-1. Material: memory CD8+ T cells from blood. This TCR was sampled from a human donor in good health. Some clones in this sample may be carry-over from other donors' samples. The chain's CDR3 is CSVGRRSSYNEQFF.